A selection of T cell receptor beta chains follows, all from one sample in a study of cytotoxic CD8 clonotypes in ibrutinib-treated CLL. TCRdb keeps only in-frame clones here, not all; method: immunoSEQ multiplex PCR. The profile shows approximately 350,000 clones, 67% of them singletons. This specimen was PBMCs, taken after 36 months of ibrutinib treatment. The receptor set was obtained from a human donor with chronic lymphocytic leukemia. CDR3s include the opening cysteine and the closing phenylalanine or tryptophan. The order of the fields is J gene, D gene, clone size, V gene, CDR3 DNA, CDR3 protein. The D gene is left open where the match is weak. Rows may omit the clone size; those that give it use once, few, many or a size class.

J gene: TRBJ2-1
D gene: .
clone size: .
V gene: TRBV9
CDR3 DNA: TGTGCCAGCAGCGTAGAGGGCGCGAGCTCCTACAATGAGCAGTTCTTC
CDR3 protein: CASSVEGASSYNEQFF

J gene: TRBJ1-2
D gene: TRBD1
clone size: many
V gene: TRBV29-1
CDR3 DNA: TGCAGCGTTTTGACAGGGGCTAACTATGGCTACACCTTC
CDR3 protein: CSVLTGANYGYTF

J gene: TRBJ1-2
D gene: .
clone size: .
V gene: TRBV19
CDR3 DNA: TGTGCCAGTAGTACTTACAGGAGACCGGACTATGGCTACACCTTC
CDR3 protein: CASSTYRRPDYGYTF

J gene: TRBJ2-7
D gene: TRBD2
clone size: .
V gene: TRBV7-2
CDR3 DNA: TGTGCCAGCAGCTTAATAGCGGGAGGGAACGGCTACGAGCAGTACTTC
CDR3 protein: CASSLIAGGNGYEQYF

J gene: TRBJ2-4
D gene: .
clone size: .
V gene: TRBV2
CDR3 DNA: TGTGCCAGCAGGGAAGGGTTAGCCAAAAACATTCAGTACTTC
CDR3 protein: CASREGLAKNIQYF

J gene: TRBJ2-7
D gene: .
clone size: .
V gene: TRBV7-2
CDR3 DNA: TGTGCCAGCAGCTTATGGACAGTCCCCTACGAGCAGTACTTC
CDR3 protein: CASSLWTVPYEQYF

J gene: TRBJ1-2
D gene: .
clone size: .
V gene: TRBV4-2
CDR3 DNA: TGTGCCAGCAGCCTGTCAGGGAATGGCTACACCTTC
CDR3 protein: CASSLSGNGYTF

J gene: TRBJ2-3
D gene: TRBD2
clone size: .
V gene: TRBV6-6
CDR3 DNA: TGTGCCAGCAGTGTACCAGGGAGAAGCGGGGGAGATACGCAGTATTTT
CDR3 protein: CASSVPGRSGGDTQYF

J gene: TRBJ2-7
D gene: .
clone size: .
V gene: TRBV29-1
CDR3 DNA: TGCAGCGTTGGCCCCCCGACTAGGGACGAGCAGTACTTC
CDR3 protein: CSVGPPTRDEQYF

J gene: TRBJ2-7
D gene: TRBD1
clone size: .
V gene: TRBV18
CDR3 DNA: TGTGCCAGCTCACCCACCGACAGGGCGGAGTACGAGCAGTACTTC
CDR3 protein: CASSPTDRAEYEQYF

J gene: TRBJ2-1
D gene: TRBD2
clone size: .
V gene: TRBV7-8
CDR3 DNA: TGTGCCAGCAGCTTAGCGCGGATAGCGGGGGGCCACACGACTTCAATGAGTGCGCAGTTCTTC
CDR3 protein: CASSLARIAGGHTTSMSAQFF

J gene: TRBJ1-6
D gene: .
clone size: .
V gene: TRBV27
CDR3 DNA: TGTGCCAGCAGTTGGGTACGAGGGGTTGTTTATTCACCCCTCCACTTT
CDR3 protein: CASSWVRGVVYSPLHF

J gene: TRBJ2-3
D gene: .
clone size: .
V gene: TRBV6-5
CDR3 DNA: TGTGCCAGCAGTTACTCGGACGACCCGGATACGCAGTATTTT
CDR3 protein: CASSYSDDPDTQYF

J gene: TRBJ2-7
D gene: .
clone size: .
V gene: TRBV4-3
CDR3 DNA: TGCGCCAGCAGCCCAGACTCCGAAGGCTACGAGCAGTACTTC
CDR3 protein: CASSPDSEGYEQYF

J gene: TRBJ2-6
D gene: .
clone size: .
V gene: TRBV29-1
CDR3 DNA: TGCAGCGCCCTCCTCTCTGGGGCCAACGTCCTGACTTTC
CDR3 protein: CSALLSGANVLTF

J gene: TRBJ2-3
D gene: TRBD1
clone size: few
V gene: TRBV5-1
CDR3 DNA: TGCGCCAGCGTCGACAGGGGGCTCACAGATACGCAGTATTTT
CDR3 protein: CASVDRGLTDTQYF

J gene: TRBJ1-1
D gene: TRBD1
clone size: .
V gene: TRBV11-2
CDR3 DNA: TGTGCCAGCAGCTTGGGACAGGGGGACACTGAAGCTTTCTTT
CDR3 protein: CASSLGQGDTEAFF

J gene: TRBJ2-1
D gene: .
clone size: .
V gene: TRBV15
CDR3 DNA: TGTGCCACCTCATATGGCCCCGCCCAATACAATGAGCAGTTCTTC
CDR3 protein: CATSYGPAQYNEQFF

J gene: TRBJ1-6
D gene: .
clone size: .
V gene: TRBV7-2
CDR3 DNA: TGTGCCAGCAGCTTAAGAAGGAAGGAGGGTTCGAATTCACCCCTCCACTTT
CDR3 protein: CASSLRRKEGSNSPLHF

J gene: TRBJ2-1
D gene: .
clone size: .
V gene: TRBV9
CDR3 DNA: TGTGCCAGCAGCGTAGGAGTTAGCGGATTGAGGGAGCAGTTCTTC
CDR3 protein: CASSVGVSGLREQFF

J gene: TRBJ2-7
D gene: .
clone size: .
V gene: TRBV10-3
CDR3 DNA: TGTGCCATCAGTGATAAAGTAGGACAGCCCTACGAGCAGTACTTC
CDR3 protein: CAISDKVGQPYEQYF

J gene: TRBJ2-5
D gene: .
clone size: .
V gene: TRBV27
CDR3 DNA: TGTGCCAGACGGGCAGAAGAAGAGACCCAGTACTTC
CDR3 protein: CARRAEEETQYF

J gene: TRBJ2-1
D gene: .
clone size: .
V gene: TRBV5-6
CDR3 DNA: TGTGCCAGCACCGTGCCGGGGCAGGATCATGAGCAGTTCTTC
CDR3 protein: CASTVPGQDHEQFF

J gene: TRBJ2-3
D gene: .
clone size: .
V gene: TRBV9
CDR3 DNA: TGTGCCAGCAGCGTAGCTGTGGGTTTGGATACGCAGTATTTT
CDR3 protein: CASSVAVGLDTQYF

J gene: TRBJ2-2
D gene: .
clone size: .
V gene: TRBV2
CDR3 DNA: TGTGCCAGCAGGATCAGGACCGGGGAGCTGTTTTTT
CDR3 protein: CASRIRTGELFF

J gene: TRBJ2-3
D gene: TRBD2
clone size: .
V gene: TRBV9
CDR3 DNA: TGTGCCAGCAGCGTTACAGCGGGGAGACCCACAGATACGCAGTATTTT
CDR3 protein: CASSVTAGRPTDTQYF

J gene: TRBJ2-7
D gene: .
clone size: .
V gene: TRBV2
CDR3 DNA: TGTGCCAGCAGTGTCAGGGCATGGCAGACCTACGAGCAGTACTTC
CDR3 protein: CASSVRAWQTYEQYF

J gene: TRBJ1-1
D gene: .
clone size: few
V gene: TRBV2
CDR3 DNA: TGTGCCAGCAGGGCCAGACAGACCAACACTGAAGCTTTCTTT
CDR3 protein: CASRARQTNTEAFF

J gene: TRBJ2-5
D gene: .
clone size: .
V gene: TRBV21-1
CDR3 DNA: TGTGCCAGCAGCCCCTTGAGGGGCGAGGAGACCCAGTACTTC
CDR3 protein: CASSPLRGEETQYF

J gene: TRBJ2-7
D gene: .
clone size: few
V gene: TRBV18
CDR3 DNA: TGTGCCAGCTCACCCACAGCTTCCCCCCACTACGAGCAGTACTTC
CDR3 protein: CASSPTASPHYEQYF

J gene: TRBJ2-7
D gene: .
clone size: .
V gene: TRBV11-2
CDR3 DNA: TGTGCCAGCAGAGATGTGGCCACCTACGAGCAGTACTTC
CDR3 protein: CASRDVATYEQYF

J gene: TRBJ2-5
D gene: TRBD1
clone size: .
V gene: TRBV19
CDR3 DNA: TGTGCCAGCGACACCGGGACAGGGGGCGCGGAGACCCAGTACTTC
CDR3 protein: CASDTGTGGAETQYF

J gene: TRBJ2-7
D gene: .
clone size: .
V gene: TRBV25-1
CDR3 DNA: TGTGCCAGCACCCTCGCCTACGAGCAGTACTTC
CDR3 protein: CASTLAYEQYF

J gene: TRBJ2-7
D gene: .
clone size: .
V gene: TRBV27
CDR3 DNA: TGTGCCAGCAGCAGGGCGCCCCGTGACGAGCAGTACTTC
CDR3 protein: CASSRAPRDEQYF

J gene: TRBJ2-3
D gene: TRBD1
clone size: .
V gene: TRBV9
CDR3 DNA: TGTGCCAGCAGCGTAGGGGACAGGGCAGATACGCAGTATTTT
CDR3 protein: CASSVGDRADTQYF

J gene: TRBJ1-2
D gene: .
clone size: .
V gene: TRBV5-1
CDR3 DNA: TGCGCCAGCAGCTCTAATTTTGGGGGCTACACCTTC
CDR3 protein: CASSSNFGGYTF

J gene: TRBJ2-1
D gene: .
clone size: .
V gene: TRBV5-6
CDR3 DNA: TGTGCCAGCAGCGTGCGGGGGCCCCACACATACAATGAGCAGTTCTTC
CDR3 protein: CASSVRGPHTYNEQFF

J gene: TRBJ1-4
D gene: .
clone size: .
V gene: TRBV7-3
CDR3 DNA: TGTGCCAGCAGCTCCTGGGGACTGCCGAATGAAAAACTGTTTTTT
CDR3 protein: CASSSWGLPNEKLFF

J gene: TRBJ1-4
D gene: TRBD1
clone size: .
V gene: TRBV18
CDR3 DNA: TGTGCCAGCTCAACCGTCCGGGACAGGGATGAAAAACTGTTTTTT
CDR3 protein: CASSTVRDRDEKLFF

J gene: TRBJ2-7
D gene: .
clone size: .
V gene: TRBV6-5
CDR3 DNA: TGTGCCAGCACACAGGGATACGAGCAGTACTTC
CDR3 protein: CASTQGYEQYF

J gene: TRBJ1-3
D gene: .
clone size: few
V gene: TRBV10-3
CDR3 DNA: TGTGCCATCAGTGATCGGGACTTCTCTGGAAACACCATATATTTT
CDR3 protein: CAISDRDFSGNTIYF

J gene: TRBJ2-5
D gene: .
clone size: .
V gene: TRBV6-1
CDR3 DNA: TGTGCCAGCAGTCACACTAGTTTTCAAGAGACCCAGTACTTC
CDR3 protein: CASSHTSFQETQYF

J gene: TRBJ1-2
D gene: .
clone size: .
V gene: TRBV11-3
CDR3 DNA: TGTGCCAGCAGCTCTATCCCCCCTAGGCGGGGCGGAGGAATCTACACCTTC
CDR3 protein: CASSSIPPRRGGGIYTF

J gene: TRBJ2-7
D gene: TRBD1
clone size: .
V gene: TRBV6-1
CDR3 DNA: TGTGCCAGCAGTGAAGTAGGTACAGGGGGCTACGAGCAGTACTTC
CDR3 protein: CASSEVGTGGYEQYF

J gene: TRBJ1-2
D gene: TRBD1
clone size: .
V gene: TRBV5-4
CDR3 DNA: TGTGCCAGCAGCTGGGGACAGGGGACCTATGGCTACACCTTC
CDR3 protein: CASSWGQGTYGYTF

J gene: TRBJ1-5
D gene: .
clone size: few
V gene: TRBV10-3
CDR3 DNA: TGTGCCATCAGTGAGGGTCAGCGCAATCAGCCCCAGCATTTT
CDR3 protein: CAISEGQRNQPQHF